This T cell receptor (beta chain) was retrieved from a study of regulatory T cells in long-lasting Graves disease (dated by TCRdb to about 2021). Looking at the study overall: Persistent Graves' disease meant more than 5 years of antithyroid drug treatment with TSH receptor autoantibodies that stayed positive. A total of about 33 samples underwent TCR sequencing, from 13 patients with persistent Graves' disease and 20 patients with newly diagnosed Graves' disease. The study took place in China and was registered as a clinical trial. Persistent Graves' disease patients were compared with newly diagnosed Graves' disease patients by peripheral blood TCR sequencing and RNA sequencing. On average, persistent Graves' disease patients in the clinical cohort had been on antithyroid drugs for approximately 10 years.

Receptor amplification or capture employed multiplex PCR. Sequencing was performed on an Illumina HiSeq 4000. TCR beta libraries were built with iRepertoire HTBI primers and Arm-PCR amplification of CDR3 regions. Before sequencing, the PCR products went through gel purification. The published analysis was carried out like this. A total of 62 TRBV and more than twelve TRBJ segments were identified across samples and were used for gene usage analysis of CDR3 amino acid clonotypes. COPE and FqMerger were used to merge filtered high-quality paired reads into contigs. BLAST was used to align contigs to the IMGT TRBV, TRBD and TRBJ reference genes, and CDR3 was defined following IMGT. Any clonotype with a frequency above 0.1% was counted as a highly expanded clone. Shannon entropy served as the measure of repertoire diversity, while the Gini coefficient captured V-J evenness. Clonotypes shared by more than one individual were considered public. TCRdb reprocessed the public reads (quality trimming at Q25 with fastp, clone calling with MiXCR) and kept in-frame beta chains. Duplicate CDR3 protein sequences are folded into a single record with the most common DNA and genes. These V and J calls rely on TCRdb rather than the paper's analysis. For this sample the table gives approximately 350,000 distinct CDR3 sequences, of which around 23% were detected only once. The ten largest clones add up to about 27% of the sample.

CDR1 and CDR2 are read off the germline V gene as MDHEN and SYDVKM. Taken from cysteine to phenylalanine, the CDR3 has 14 residues. Just CDR3 DNA is preserved here, 42 bases in frame from base 1. V lost 5 bases and J lost 0 bases; the stretch between them is 9 bases long. Taken with the paper, the label for time point translates to: persistent/refractory GD, antithyroid drugs over 5 years with positive TRAb. For both TCR sequencing and RNA sequencing, RNA was extracted from PBMCs using TRIzol. Graves' disease was diagnosed according to American Thyroid Association guidelines. The patients came from an endocrinology department in Xi'an, China. Each patient gave about 9.1 milliliters of peripheral blood, collected in an EDTA anticoagulant tube. Ficoll Paque Plus density gradient separation was used to isolate PBMCs, and no further T cell sorting was performed. An Agilent 2100 Bioanalyzer and agarose gel were used to check RNA quality, while a NanoDrop 2000 measured RNA concentration.

Broad study findings and their caveats: The authors acknowledged the small sample size as a limitation that may reduce accuracy. More public clonotypes were shared among persistent patients (more than 2,500) than among newly diagnosed patients (966). Persistent Graves' disease patients showed lower TCR Shannon entropy and fewer highly expanded clones than newly diagnosed patients, suggesting clonal expansion. Peripheral blood alone was examined, since thyroid tissue, which constituted the primary lesion, could not be accessed. Preferential use of TRBV28, TRBJ1-2 and TRBJ2-5 was observed in persistent disease, whereas TRBV20-1 and TRBJ2-1 were favored in newly diagnosed disease. Sequencing and analysis were restricted to the TCR beta chain.

This clonotype was seen a few times. Its antigen remains undetermined. One base away there is no much larger clone; base qualities are not given. Sequenced material: peripheral blood mononuclear cells (PBMCs), taken when the disease was refractory, from a patient treated with antithyroid drugs. The rearranged chain carries TRBV28 and TRBJ2-3, with the D gene call left open. This clonotype was obtained from a woman aged 40 to 50 with Graves disease. Donor details come from another sample of the same person, matched by shared clones. In nucleotide form, the sequence is TGTGCCAGCAGTGTATTAGAGAGCACAGATACGCAGTATTTT. Translation gives CASSVLESTDTQYF.